This T cell receptor (beta chain) was captured in a study of blood T cells in healthy people across ages (dated by TCRdb to 2015 to 2017). For the study in its entirety: In model experiments, roughly one uniquely barcoded TCR beta cDNA molecule per two T cells was captured by template switching. To avoid experimental bias, donors of different ages were distributed randomly across sequencing lanes. Donors were grouped into four age groups: young (average 16 years), middle-aged (39), aged (around 60) and long-lived (about 90). For two donors (one aged 18 to 30 and one aged 80 or older), the study analyzed two additional independent replicas of 1 million unique cDNA reads from the same blood draw. To track age-related changes in TCR beta repertoire diversity, the study relied on deep sequencing normalized with unique cDNA molecular identifiers. Overall study results and their limits: Compared with the aged group, the long-lived group had more naive CD4+ T cells, fewer expanded clones and increased TCR diversity, a pattern suggesting age selection. A strong correlation was found between observed TCR beta diversity and the percentage of naive T cells measured by flow cytometry. Because the CMV infection status of the donors was unknown, age-related changes in expanded clonotypes may potentially have been confounded. Total diversity estimates from one million sequenced T cells were considered lower bounds and underestimates. Conclusive comparison of naive and antigen-experienced compartments was prevented by the profiling of bulk unsorted PBMCs. As age increased, observed TCR beta diversity per million T cells dropped in a roughly linear way, and a significant reduction was already evident by age 40.

CDR1 and CDR2 are read off the germline V gene as SGHAT and FQNNGV. Germline trimming: 4 bases from V, 0 bases from J; junction bases outside gene matches: 13. Taken from cysteine to phenylalanine, the CDR3 has 18 residues. Just CDR3 DNA is preserved here, 54 bases in frame from base 1. With respect to this clonotype: Its recognized antigen is unknown. Per-nucleotide qualities are absent, and no much larger clonotype sits a single base away.

Donors were approximately 42 systemically healthy Caucasian individuals from Russia aged about 6 to 100 years. Around 9.9 milliliters of peripheral blood were collected from each donor into EDTA-treated Vacutainer tubes. PBMCs were isolated by Ficoll-Paque density-gradient centrifugation, with at least 6 million obtained per sample. Trizol reagent was used to extract total RNA from PBMCs, with at least 6 micrograms per sample. For every donor, an aliquot of PBMCs went through flow cytometry to measure the percentages of naive CD45RAhigh/CD27high T cells. Libraries were made using 5' RACE. Data came from an Illumina HiSeq 2500. The second PCR ran for about 6 to 11 cycles and used a J-beta primer mix along with a sample-barcoded 5' primer. A template-switch 5' adaptor carrying 12 random nucleotides introduced a unique molecular identifier onto each TCR beta cDNA molecule. Each sample yielded at least 2.5 million CDR3-containing paired-end reads. The Mint cDNA synthesis kit, primed by a TRBC-specific oligonucleotide, was used to synthesize first-strand cDNA from all RNA. Following uracil-DNA glycosylase treatment, a first 18-cycle PCR with universal primers M1SS and BC2_uni_R was performed on all cDNA. On the authors' methods: Each sample was normalized by randomly selecting 1 million high-quality reads, each carrying a distinct molecular identifier. Reads with shared molecular identifiers were discarded instead of being binned into consensus sequences. MiTCR, set to a Q25 quality threshold and the strictest error-elimination algorithm, was used for CDR3 identification, clonotype clustering and error correction. A nonparametric unseen species model using Euler transformation provided a lower-bound estimate of total TCR beta diversity. TCRdb passed the public sequencing reads through fastp at Q25 and MiXCR, retaining productive beta sequences. Every CDR3 protein is listed once, alongside the most common genes and DNA of its rows. TCRdb's processing, not the study's, gives the V and J calls here. The sample table records about 1.4 million distinct CDR3 sequences; 59% of these occur just once. More than 6% of the sample rests with the top ten.

The sequenced material came from blood. This TCR was recovered from a man aged 18 to 29 in good health. The chain employs TRBV11-2 and TRBJ2-3; 7 bases in between match TRBD1. CDR3 loop: CASSWMDRWLTSTDTQYF. The base sequence is TGTGCCAGCAGCTGGATGGACAGGTGGTTAACTAGCACAGATACGCAGTATTTT.